The 24 T cell receptor beta chains listed next were all sequenced from one sample in a study of long-term antiretroviral therapy in people with HIV. Version v3.0 of the immunoSEQ assay was performed at survey level. Measured with immunoSEQ multiplex PCR; TCRdb has only the in-frame clones, and not every one. The sample shows around 25,000 clones, 76% of them seen only once. Material: unsorted PBMCs, obtained 1.1 years before starting antiretroviral therapy. The receptors were sampled from a woman aged 40 to 55 with HIV.

This clone was observed a single time. V is TRBV5-1 and J is TRBJ1-5, with D perhaps matching TRBD1 (5 bases). V was clipped by 4 bases and J by 1 base, with 9 bases between them. The CDR3 has 14 amino acids. From germline, CDR1 is SGHRS and CDR2 YFSETQ. CDR3 residues: CASSLGLSNQPQHF. CDR3 sequence (DNA): TGCGCCAGCAGCCTGGGACTGAGCAATCAGCCCCAGCATTTT.

This clone was recorded a few times. The rearrangement links TRBV27 to TRBJ2-2, with 10 bases matching TRBD2. The V segment lost 1 base and the J segment 6 bases; nucleotides outside the gene matches: 5. CDR1 MNHEY and CDR2 SMNVEV come from the germline V gene (reference sequence). The CDR3 sequence is 16 residues long. DNA for the CDR3: TGTGCCAGCAGTTTATTCCAGCGGGGGGGCCCCGGGGAGCTGTTTTTT. Translated: CASSLFQRGGPGELFF.

This clone turned up a few times. The genes are TRBV12-5 and TRBJ2-2; D gene ambiguous. V lost 0 bases and J lost 2, with 22 bases in between. Germline V gives CDR1 LGHNT, CDR2 FRNRAP. This CDR3 is 20 amino acids long. CDR3 in amino acids: CASGLVGSYRRPTNTGELFF. The CDR3 region has the DNA TGTGCTAGTGGTTTGGTAGGGTCGTATCGCAGGCCGACAAACACCGGGGAGCTGTTTTTT.

The V gene is TRBV18, the J gene TRBJ1-1, with 10 bases fitting TRBD1. J was trimmed by 4 bases and V by 4 bases; bases with no gene match: 3. This CDR3 comprises 14 residues. CDR1 KGHSH and CDR2 LQKENI come from the germline V gene. The CDR3 nucleotides are TGTGCCAGCTCACGGGACAGGGGAAGCACTGAAGCTTTCTTT. It specifies CASSRDRGSTEAFF. The whole variable domain, filled in from reference TRBV18 and TRBJ1-1, reads NAGVMQNPRHLVRRRGQEARLRCSPMKGHSHVYWYRQLPEEGLKFMVYLQKENIIDESGMPKERFSAEFPKEGPSILRIQQVVRGDSAAYFCASSRDRGSTEAFFGQGTRLTVV.

This chain uses TRBV5-4 with TRBJ1-1; possible D gene TRBD1, 5 bases. Germline loops: CDR1 SGHNT, CDR2 YYREEE (reference sequence). The CDR3 contains 14 residues. Trimming shortened V by 3 bases and J by 4 bases, and 13 bases separated the two germline ends. The CDR3 DNA reads TGTGCCAGCAGCTCCAATCAGGGACCCACTGAAGCTTTCTTT. Protein product: CASSSNQGPTEAFF.

The V call is TRBV4-2, the J call TRBJ1-6; the match to TRBD1 covers 8 bases. The germline CDR1 and CDR2 sequences are LGHNA and YNFKEQ. V lost 3 bases to trimming and J lost 7 bases; unmatched junction nucleotides: 5. CDR3 size: 15 residues. The CDR3 region has the DNA TGTGCCAGCAGCCAGGCTGACAGGGGAAATTCACCCCTCCACTTT. This sequence encodes CASSQADRGNSPLHF.

The CDR3 DNA sequence: TGTGCCAGCAGTTACCCGGACAGGGGAAACACCGGGGAGCTGTTTTTT. Protein product: CASSYPDRGNTGELFF. This chain joins TRBV6-6 and TRBJ2-2; 9 nucleotides line up with TRBD1. V lost 2 bases to trimming and J lost 2 bases; unmatched junction nucleotides: 3. The CDR3 runs to 16 residues. The V gene's germline CDR1 is MNHNY and CDR2 SVGAGI (reference sequence).

V is TRBV6-6 and J is TRBJ1-2; D is unresolved. The V and J ends lost 8 bases and 14 bases respectively, with 18 bases between them. Per germline, CDR1 MNHNY and CDR2 SVGAGI (reference sequence). This CDR3 has 11 residues. The CDR3 nucleotides are TGTGCCAGCGGGGATGGCGGAAAACCGACCTTC. Its protein product is CASGDGGKPTF.

Note on this clone: The junction departs from germline at one end; a sequencing error may be responsible. The chain combines TRBV28 with TRBJ1-1; weak D call: TRBD1 (6 bases). The germline CDR1 and CDR2 sequences are MDHEN and SYDVKM. The length of the CDR3 is 11 residues. This chain's CDR3 is CASSPSDSKLF. Written as DNA, the CDR3 is TGTGCCAGCAGTCCCTCGGACAGTAAACTCTTT. Variable domain in full (rest from reference TRBV28 and TRBJ1-1): DVKVTQSSRYLVKRTGEKVFLECVQDMDHENMFWYRQDPGLGLRLIYFSYDVKMKEKGDIPEGYSVSREKKERFSLILESASTNQTSMYLCASSPSDSKLFGQGTRLTVV.

The chain joins TRBV11-3 to TRBJ2-7; 7 bases are shared with TRBD2. Trimming cost V 7 bases and J 4 bases; bases outside gene matches: 10. Germline CDR1 SGHNT, CDR2 YENEEA. This CDR3 contains 14 residues. CDR3 bases: TGTGCCAGCACCACGAGCGGGGATTTGTACGAGCAGTACTTC. This codes for CASTTSGDLYEQYF.

The chain has TRBV19 and TRBJ2-2; D gene uncertain. The germline V gene has CDR1 LNHDA and CDR2 SQIVND (reference sequence). Trimming stripped 6 bases from V and 7 bases from J, with 15 bases between. This CDR3 has 14 amino acids. CDR3 coding DNA: TGTGCCAGTAGGTTATTAGGCACTGGCGGGGAGCTGTTTTTT. This sequence encodes CASRLLGTGGELFF.

The chain recombines TRBV5-1 with TRBJ2-5; D perhaps matches TRBD2 (6 bases). Germline V gene lookup returns CDR1 SGHRS and CDR2 YFSETQ. This CDR3 contains 14 residues. V gave up 4 bases and J gave up 5 bases, with 15 bases separating them. The CDR3 region is CASSVGSSPETQYF. The CDR3 DNA sequence: TGCGCCAGCAGCGTCGGGAGTTCACCGGAGACCCAGTACTTC.

The chain has TRBV30 and TRBJ2-5; 9 bases agree with TRBD1. The CDR3 runs 15 residues. CDR1 and CDR2 (germline): GTSNPN, SVGIG (reference sequence). The ends lost 3 bases at V and 4 bases at J; junction bases unmatched: 9. DNA for the CDR3: TGTGCCTGGAGCTTGGACAGGGGCGTCCGAGAGACCCAGTACTTC. Protein product: CAWSLDRGVRETQYF.

In nucleotides, the CDR3 is TGTGCCAGCAGCCAAGATGGATGGCCTAGCGGGGGGGCCGTCGAGCAGTACTTC. Translated: CASSQDGWPSGGAVEQYF. V is TRBV4-2 and J is TRBJ2-7, with 12 bases matching TRBD2. CDR1 and CDR2 from the germline V gene are LGHNA and YNFKEQ. Trimming at V came to 0 bases and at J to 6 bases, leaving 12 bases not matched to a gene. The CDR3 consists of 18 residues.

The count of this clone is one. This chain links TRBV19 with TRBJ1-1; D gene ambiguous. Trimming cost V 7 bases and J 1 base, with 4 bases left between them. CDR1 is LNHDA and CDR2 is SQIVND in the germline V gene (reference sequence). This CDR3 contains 11 residues. The CDR3 DNA follows: TGTGCCAGTAACGAGAACACTGAAGCTTTCTTT. Translation: CASNENTEAFF.

The chain joins TRBV7-6 to TRBJ2-7; D remains unclear. The germline V gene encodes CDR1 SGHVS and CDR2 FNYEAQ. V dropped 0 bases and J dropped 1 base, with 10 bases sitting between them. There are 15 residues in the CDR3. In DNA, the CDR3 is TGTGCCAGCAGCTTAGCGGGGTCCCAGTCCTACGAGCAGTACTTC. It translates to CASSLAGSQSYEQYF. Using reference TRBV7-6 and TRBJ2-7 for the parts outside the CDR3, the full variable domain is GAGVSQSPRYKVTKRGQDVALRCDPISGHVSLYWYRQALGQGPEFLTYFNYEAQQDKSGLPNDRFSAERPEGSISTLTIQRTEQRDSAMYRCASSLAGSQSYEQYFGPGTRLTVT.

This clone was observed a handful of times. The V gene is TRBV10-1, the J gene TRBJ2-1; the D is unclear. Trimming removed 2 bases from V and 8 bases from J, with 4 bases in between. Germline CDR1 reads WNHNN; CDR2 reads SYGVQD (reference sequence). The CDR3 runs 11 residues. The CDR3 loop reads CASSEGYEQFF. For the CDR3, the DNA is TGCGCCAGCAGTGAGGGATATGAGCAGTTCTTC.

The chain joins TRBV12-5 to TRBJ2-7, with D perhaps matching TRBD2 (5 bases). V was pared by 1 base and J by 2 bases, with 12 bases between. Germline V gene sequence: CDR1 LGHNT, CDR2 FRNRAP. This CDR3 region has 15 residues. In nucleotides, the CDR3 is TGTGCTAGTGGTTTGGCGGGATTGGGTACCTACGAGCAGTACTTC. It encodes CASGLAGLGTYEQYF.

The V gene is TRBV19, the J gene TRBJ2-1; D is undetermined. This CDR3 is 15 amino acids long. Trimming pared 1 base from V and 7 bases from J, leaving 14 bases between. Per the germline V gene, CDR1 is LNHDA and CDR2 is SQIVND (reference sequence). CDR3 sequence: CASSIGPYPENEQFF. The CDR3 coding sequence is TGTGCCAGTAGTATAGGTCCGTACCCTGAGAATGAGCAGTTCTTC. The variable domain in full, completed from reference TRBV19 and TRBJ2-1, reads DGGITQSPKYLFRKEGQNVTLSCEQNLNHDAMYWYRQDPGQGLRLIYYSQIVNDFQKGDIAEGYSVSREKKESFPLTVTSAQKNPTAFYLCASSIGPYPENEQFFGPGTRLTVL.

The chain recombines TRBV5-4 with TRBJ2-6; the D is unclear. The germline CDR1 and CDR2 sequences are SGHNT and YYREEE (reference sequence). This CDR3 has 17 residues. Trimming took 4 bases from V and 1 from J, leaving 15 bases between them. As DNA, the CDR3 is TGTGCCAGCAGCCTGGGGTTGGAGCGTTCTGGGGCCAACGTCCTGACTTTC. It specifies CASSLGLERSGANVLTF.

This clone was detected once. The rearrangement uses TRBV5-1 and TRBJ1-1; possible D gene TRBD1, 6 bases. The CDR3 spans 15 residues. V lost 4 bases to trimming and J lost 4 bases, with 17 bases between them. Germline V gives CDR1 SGHRS, CDR2 YFSETQ. In DNA form, the CDR3 reads TGCGCCAGCAGCCGAGGCGACAGGAGAAGCACTGAAGCTTTCTTT. Amino acid sequence: CASSRGDRRSTEAFF. Supplemented by reference TRBV5-1 and TRBJ1-1, the full variable domain reads KAGVTQTPRYLIKTRGQQVTLSCSPISGHRSVSWYQQTPGQGLQFLFEYFSETQRNKGNFPGRFSGRQFSNSRSEMNVSTLELGDSALYLCASSRGDRRSTEAFFGQGTRLTVV.

J is TRBJ1-4 and V is TRBV5-1; D is possibly TRBD1 (5 bases). Trimming shortened V by 4 bases and J by 3 bases, and 25 bases separated the two germline ends. CDR1 and CDR2 (germline): SGHRS, YFSETQ. The CDR3 spans 19 residues. For the CDR3, the DNA is TGCGCCAGCAGCCCAAAACCGGGACTCGACGGAGGGGCTAATGAAAAACTGTTTTTT. Protein product: CASSPKPGLDGGANEKLFF.

The rearrangement links TRBV9 to TRBJ2-1; 7 positions match TRBD2. The junction had 2 bases not matched to a gene; V was cut back by 0 bases and J by 5 bases. Per germline, CDR1 SGDLS and CDR2 YYNGEE. The CDR3 is 14 residues long. The CDR3 region is CASSVDLADNEQFF. The CDR3 DNA reads TGTGCCAGCAGCGTAGATCTAGCGGACAATGAGCAGTTCTTC.

The genes are TRBV2 and TRBJ1-4; 8 positions agree with TRBD1. V trimming: 5 bases; J trimming: 13 bases; junction bases outside the gene matches: 6. Germline V gives CDR1 SNHLY, CDR2 FYNNEI. This CDR3 region has 12 residues. CDR3 coding DNA: TGTGCCAGCAGTACTGGACAGGGAAGACTGTTTTTT. This gives the protein CASSTGQGRLFF.